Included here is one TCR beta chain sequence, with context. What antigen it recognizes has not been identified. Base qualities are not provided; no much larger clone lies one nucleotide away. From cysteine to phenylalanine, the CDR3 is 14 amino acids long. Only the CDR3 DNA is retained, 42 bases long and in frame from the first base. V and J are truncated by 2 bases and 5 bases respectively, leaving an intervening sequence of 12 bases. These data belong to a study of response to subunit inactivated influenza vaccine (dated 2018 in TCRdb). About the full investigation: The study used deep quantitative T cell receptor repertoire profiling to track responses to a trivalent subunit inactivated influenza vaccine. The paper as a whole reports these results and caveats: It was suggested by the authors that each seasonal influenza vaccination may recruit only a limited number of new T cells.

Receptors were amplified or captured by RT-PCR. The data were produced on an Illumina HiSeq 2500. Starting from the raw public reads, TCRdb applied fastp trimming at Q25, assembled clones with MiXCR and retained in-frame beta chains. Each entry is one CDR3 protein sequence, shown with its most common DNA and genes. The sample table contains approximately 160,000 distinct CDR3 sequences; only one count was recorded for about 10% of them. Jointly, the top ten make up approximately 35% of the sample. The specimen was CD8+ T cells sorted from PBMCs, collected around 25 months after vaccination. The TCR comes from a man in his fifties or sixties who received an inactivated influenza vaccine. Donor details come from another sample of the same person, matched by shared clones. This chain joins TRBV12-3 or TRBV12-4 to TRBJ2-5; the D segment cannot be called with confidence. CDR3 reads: CASSLFLIGETQYF. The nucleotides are TGTGCCAGCAGTTTATTCTTGATAGGCGAGACCCAGTACTTC.